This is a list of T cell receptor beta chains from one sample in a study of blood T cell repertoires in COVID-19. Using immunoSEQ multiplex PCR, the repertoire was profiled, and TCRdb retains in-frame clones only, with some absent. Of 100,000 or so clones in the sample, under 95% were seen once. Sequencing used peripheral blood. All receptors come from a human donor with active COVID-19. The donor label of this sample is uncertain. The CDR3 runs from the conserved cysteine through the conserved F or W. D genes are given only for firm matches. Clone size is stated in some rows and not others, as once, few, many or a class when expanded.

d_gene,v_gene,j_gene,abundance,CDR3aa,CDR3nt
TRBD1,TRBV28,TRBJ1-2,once,CASTLTGLGYTF,TGTGCCAGCACATTGACAGGGTTAGGCTACACCTTC
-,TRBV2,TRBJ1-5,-,CASRGLSSNQPQHF,TGTGCCAGCAGAGGACTCTCTAGCAATCAGCCCCAGCATTTT
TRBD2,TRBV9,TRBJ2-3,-,CASSTRSGGSTDTQYF,TGTGCCAGCAGCACGCGTAGCGGGGGGAGCACAGATACGCAGTATTTT
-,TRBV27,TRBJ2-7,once,CASSDGTRAGNEQYF,TGTGCCAGCAGTGACGGAACTAGGGCGGGGAACGAGCAGTACTTC
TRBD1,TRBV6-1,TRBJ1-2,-,CASSELGQGGVIYGYTF,TGTGCCAGCAGTGAATTGGGCCAAGGGGGCGTAATCTATGGCTACACCTTC
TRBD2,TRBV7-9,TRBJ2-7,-,CASSSVLSGAGAYEQYF,TGTGCCAGCAGCTCCGTGCTGAGCGGGGCTGGGGCCTACGAGCAGTACTTC
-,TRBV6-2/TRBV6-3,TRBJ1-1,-,CASSYPRGDHPGGGSTEAFF,TGTGCCAGCAGTTACCCGCGGGGAGATCACCCGGGAGGGGGGTCGACTGAAGCTTTCTTT
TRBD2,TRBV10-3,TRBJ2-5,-,CAISWKGGGRETQYF,TGTGCCATCAGTTGGAAGGGCGGGGGACGAGAGACCCAGTACTTC
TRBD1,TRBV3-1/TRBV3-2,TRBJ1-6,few,CASSHGQGAGKSPLHF,TGTGCCAGCAGCCACGGACAGGGGGCCGGGAAATCACCCCTCCACTTT
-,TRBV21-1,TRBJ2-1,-,CASSKVWNRGAYNEQFF,TGTGCCAGCAGCAAAGTTTGGAACAGGGGGGCCTACAATGAGCAGTTCTTC
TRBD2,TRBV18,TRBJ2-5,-,CASSPLPSGAQETQYF,TGTGCCAGCTCACCACTACCTAGCGGGGCCCAAGAGACCCAGTACTTC
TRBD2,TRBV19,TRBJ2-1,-,CASSGLAGDVEQFF,TGTGCCAGTAGTGGACTAGCGGGGGATGTTGAGCAGTTCTTC
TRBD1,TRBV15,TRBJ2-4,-,CATGRDRVNIQYF,TGTGCCACCGGCCGGGACAGGGTCAACATTCAGTACTTC
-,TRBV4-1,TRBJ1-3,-,CASSQGLRETGNTIYF,TGCGCCAGCAGCCAAGGTCTCAGGGAAACTGGAAACACCATATATTTT
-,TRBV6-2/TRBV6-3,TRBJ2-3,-,CASSWRLDTQYF,TGTGCCAGCAGTTGGAGACTAGACACGCAGTATTTT
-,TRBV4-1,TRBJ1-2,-,CASSQVEGLDYGYTF,TGCGCCAGCAGCCAAGTCGAGGGTTTGGACTATGGCTACACCTTC
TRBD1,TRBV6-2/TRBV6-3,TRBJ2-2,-,CASSSSWDSTGELFF,TGTGCCAGCAGTTCTAGTTGGGACAGCACCGGGGAGCTGTTTTTT
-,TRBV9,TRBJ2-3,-,CASSLRLADTQYF,TGTGCCAGCAGCCTCCGACTGGCAGATACGCAGTATTTT
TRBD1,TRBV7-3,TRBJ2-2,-,CASSLGGTGVTGELFF,TGTGCCAGCAGCTTAGGGGGGACAGGGGTCACCGGGGAGCTGTTTTTT
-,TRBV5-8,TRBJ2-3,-,CASSYRGDTQYF,TGTGCCAGCAGTTACCGGGGTGATACGCAGTATTTT
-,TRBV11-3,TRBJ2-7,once,CASSLDGQTYEQYF,TGTGCCAGCAGCTTAGACGGACAAACCTACGAGCAGTACTTC
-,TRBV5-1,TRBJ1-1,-,CASSWQDTNTEAFF,TGCGCCAGCAGCTGGCAAGACACGAACACTGAAGCTTTCTTT
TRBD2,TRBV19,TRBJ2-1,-,CASSIRLAANEQFF,TGTGCCAGTAGTATCCGTCTAGCGGCGAATGAGCAGTTCTTC
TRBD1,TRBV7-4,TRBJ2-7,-,CASSFGPRTGGSYEQYF,TGTGCCAGCAGCTTTGGGCCTAGGACAGGGGGTTCCTACGAGCAGTACTTC
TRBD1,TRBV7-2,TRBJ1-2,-,CASSLAMGQAGGYTF,TGTGCCAGCAGCTTAGCAATGGGACAGGCGGGAGGCTACACCTTC
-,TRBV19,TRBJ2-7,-,CASSMADSKSYEQYF,TGTGCCAGTAGTATGGCGGACTCCAAGTCCTACGAGCAGTACTTC
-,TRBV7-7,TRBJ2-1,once,CASSPGSGDYNEQFF,TGTGCCAGCAGCCCTGGCTCAGGGGACTACAATGAGCAGTTCTTC
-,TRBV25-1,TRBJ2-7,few,CASSDPGGAYEQYF,TGTGCCAGCAGTGACCCTGGGGGCGCGTACGAGCAGTACTTC
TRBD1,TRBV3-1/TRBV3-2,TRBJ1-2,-,CASSLTTGASGYTF,TGTGCCAGCAGTCTCACTACAGGGGCCTCGGGCTACACCTTC
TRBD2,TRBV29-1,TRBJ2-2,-,CSATGLAGGGGELFF,TGCAGCGCCACTGGACTAGCGGGGGGCGGCGGGGAGCTGTTTTTT
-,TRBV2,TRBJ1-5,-,CASRAGSGQPQHF,TGTGCCAGCAGAGCAGGGTCGGGTCAGCCCCAGCATTTT
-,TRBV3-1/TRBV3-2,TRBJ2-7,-,CASSQFLAQAYEQYF,TGTGCCAGCAGCCAATTTCTGGCTCAGGCCTACGAGCAGTACTTC
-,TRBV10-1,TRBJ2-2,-,CATNGRTSFTGELFF,TGCGCCACCAATGGTCGGACATCCTTCACCGGGGAGCTGTTTTTT
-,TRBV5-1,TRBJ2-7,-,CASSLEAGRYYEQYF,TGCGCCAGCAGCTTGGAGGCAGGGCGATACTACGAGCAGTACTTC
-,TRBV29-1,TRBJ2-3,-,CSAAFRLTDTQYF,TGCAGCGCTGCCTTTAGACTTACAGATACGCAGTATTTT
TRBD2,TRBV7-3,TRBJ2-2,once,CASSSTLAGRTLGELFF,TGTGCCAGCAGTTCCACGCTAGCGGGGAGGACGCTGGGGGAGCTGTTTTTT
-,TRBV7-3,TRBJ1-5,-,CASSLSDSLQGTSNQPQHF,TGTGCCAGCAGCCTTTCTGACAGCCTACAAGGGACAAGCAATCAGCCCCAGCATTTT
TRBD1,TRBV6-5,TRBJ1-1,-,CASSSTKTGGATEAFF,TGTGCCAGCAGTTCAACTAAGACAGGGGGTGCGACTGAAGCTTTCTTT
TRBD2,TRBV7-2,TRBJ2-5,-,CASSLLAGGETQYF,TGTGCCAGCAGCTTACTGGCGGGGGGGGAGACCCAGTACTTC
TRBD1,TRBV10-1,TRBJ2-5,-,CARDPGTGAIHQETQYF,TGCGCCAGGGATCCCGGGACAGGGGCGATCCACCAAGAGACCCAGTACTTC
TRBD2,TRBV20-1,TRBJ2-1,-,CSASSRGAGEQFF,TGCAGTGCTAGTTCGCGGGGGGCGGGTGAGCAGTTCTTC
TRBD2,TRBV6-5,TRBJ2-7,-,CASTHGTSGSEQYF,TGTGCCAGCACCCACGGGACTAGCGGAAGCGAGCAGTACTTC
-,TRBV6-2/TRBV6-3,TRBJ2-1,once,CASSFRQEVTYNEQFF,TGTGCCAGCAGTTTTCGACAGGAGGTCACCTACAATGAGCAGTTCTTC
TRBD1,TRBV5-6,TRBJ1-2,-,CASSIGTGYGYTF,TGTGCCAGCAGCATCGGGACAGGGTATGGCTACACCTTC
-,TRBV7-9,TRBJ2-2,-,CASGQNTGELFF,TGTGCCAGCGGACAAAACACCGGGGAGCTGTTTTTT
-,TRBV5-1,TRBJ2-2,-,CASSYPGDLNTGELFF,TGCGCCAGCAGCTACCCAGGGGACCTGAACACCGGGGAGCTGTTTTTT
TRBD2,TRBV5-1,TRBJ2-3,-,CASSLALAGGTDTQYF,TGCGCCAGCAGCTTGGCCCTAGCGGGGGGAACAGATACGCAGTATTTT